These T cell receptor beta chains were read from a single sample in a study of T cells in Graves' hyperthyroidism and ophthalmopathy. MiXCR was run by TCRdb on the multiplex PCR reads, yielding one entry per CDR3 protein. The sample comprises about 380,000 distinct CDR3 sequences, about 18% of which are singletons, and 40% rests with the top ten. The specimen sequenced was blood. Receptors were obtained from a man in his late teens or twenties with Graves' ophthalmopathy. CDR3s include the opening cysteine and the closing phenylalanine or tryptophan. D genes are given only for firm matches. Clone size is shown for a subset of rows, as once, few, many or a class of expanded clone.

clone_size d_call j_call v_call cdr3_aa cdr3_nt
many . TRBJ1-1 TRBV15 CATSHRDVREAFF TGTGCCACCAGTCACCGGGACGTACGTGAAGCTTTCTTT
many TRBD1 TRBJ1-1 TRBV12-3/TRBV12-4 CASSLSRGRTLLGAFF TGTGCCAGCAGTTTATCCAGGGGGCGTACTCTTCTTGGAGCTTTCTTT
many . TRBJ1-5 TRBV7-9 CASTWGNSNQPQHF TGTGCCAGCACATGGGGGAATAGCAATCAGCCCCAGCATTTT
. . TRBJ1-1 TRBV29-1 CSVLSASTNTEAFF TGCAGCGTCCTCTCTGCATCCACAAACACTGAAGCTTTCTTT
many . TRBJ2-7 TRBV20-1 CSVANPTGPGEEQYF TGCAGTGTCGCGAACCCCACGGGCCCAGGGGAGGAGCAGTACTTC
few TRBD1 TRBJ2-1 TRBV9 CASSVGPPGQVSYNEQFF TGTGCCAGCAGCGTAGGCCCCCCGGGACAGGTTTCCTACAATGAGCAGTTCTTC
few . TRBJ1-5 TRBV4-3 CASSRTRDTNQPQHF TGCGCCAGCAGCAGAACCCGGGACACTAATCAGCCCCAGCATTTT
few . TRBJ2-3 TRBV9 CASKIGAGTTDTQYF TGTGCCAGCAAAATCGGGGCGGGGACCACAGATACGCAGTATTTT
many TRBD2 TRBJ2-2 TRBV12-3/TRBV12-4 CASSSRLGGDTGELFF TGTGCCAGCAGCTCCCGCCTTGGGGGGGACACCGGGGAGCTGTTTTTT
many . TRBJ1-2 TRBV2 CASSDRGDYYGYTF TGTGCCAGCAGTGACCGGGGAGATTACTATGGCTACACCTTC
many . TRBJ2-7 TRBV3-1 CASSQGAWVYEQYF TGTGCCAGCAGCCAAGGGGCTTGGGTCTACGAGCAGTACTTC
. . TRBJ1-1 TRBV10-3 CAISESTGRGTEAFF TGTGCCATCAGTGAGTCGACGGGGAGAGGCACTGAAGCTTTCTTT
many . TRBJ1-2 TRBV6-1 CASRSGDPNYGYTF TGTGCCAGCAGGTCCGGCGATCCTAACTATGGCTACACCTTC
. . TRBJ2-3 TRBV10-3 CAISESVVRTDTQYF TGTGCCATCAGTGAGTCGGTTGTCCGGACAGATACGCAGTATTTT
. TRBD2 TRBJ2-5 TRBV15 CATSSEVGRGGETQYF TGTGCCACCAGCAGCGAAGTCGGGCGGGGGGGGGAGACCCAGTACTTC
few . TRBJ1-1 TRBV12-3/TRBV12-4 CASNPHRGSRYAEAFF TGTGCCAGCAATCCCCATCGAGGTTCGAGGTATGCTGAAGCTTTCTTT
. . TRBJ1-4 TRBV10-3 CAISGTTNEKLFF TGTGCCATCAGTGGTACAACTAATGAAAAACTGTTTTTT
. TRBD1 TRBJ2-5 TRBV14 CASSQGGQGARETQYF TGTGCCAGCAGCCAAGGGGGACAGGGGGCGCGTGAGACCCAGTACTTC
few TRBD2 TRBJ2-7 TRBV7-9 CASSLVSRGGYEQYF TGTGCCAGCAGCTTAGTCTCGCGGGGGGGATACGAGCAGTACTTC
many . TRBJ1-1 TRBV16 CASSRAGAGDTEAFF TGTGCCAGCAGCCGGGCGGGGGCAGGGGACACTGAAGCTTTCTTT
few . TRBJ1-2 TRBV5-1 CASSLNPDGYYTF TGCGCCAGCAGCTTAAACCCGGACGGTTACTACACCTTC
many . TRBJ1-5 TRBV28 CASCGPTRQPQHF TGTGCCAGCTGCGGGCCGACCCGTCAGCCCCAGCATTTT
. . TRBJ2-7 TRBV12-3/TRBV12-4 CASSLRGMAYEQYF TGTGCCAGCAGTTTACGGGGTATGGCCTACGAGCAGTACTTC
many . TRBJ1-1 TRBV5-1 CASSLGSANTEAFF TGCGCCAGCAGCTTGGGTTCAGCGAACACTGAAGCTTTCTTT
few . TRBJ2-2 TRBV11-3 CASSLEGSGNTGELFF TGTGCCAGCAGCTTAGAAGGGAGCGGGAACACCGGGGAGCTGTTTTTT
. . TRBJ2-7 TRBV6-1 CASSDARQYF TGTGCCAGCAGTGATGCCCGGCAGTACTTC
few TRBD1 TRBJ1-1 TRBV4-1 CASSQTGGEGDTEAFF TGCGCCAGCAGCCAAACAGGGGGCGAAGGAGACACTGAAGCTTTCTTT
few . TRBJ1-5 TRBV6-2/TRBV6-3 CASSYVRSNQPQHF TGTGCCAGCAGTTACGTGCGTAGCAATCAGCCCCAGCATTTT
many . TRBJ1-5 TRBV28 CASSSLNSNQPQHF TGTGCCAGCAGTTCGCTGAATAGCAATCAGCCCCAGCATTTT
. TRBD1 TRBJ2-7 TRBV11-2 CASNQRTGDRYEQYF TGTGCCAGCAACCAAAGGACAGGGGATCGCTACGAGCAGTACTTC
many TRBD1 TRBJ2-3 TRBV7-9 CASSSLTGKSTDTQYF TGTGCCAGCAGCTCTCTGACAGGGAAGAGCACAGATACGCAGTATTTT
many TRBD2 TRBJ2-7 TRBV20-1 CSAGKLAGGKYEQYF TGCAGTGCTGGGAAACTAGCGGGGGGGAAGTACGAGCAGTACTTC
many . TRBJ1-2 TRBV5-1 CASSLAVDSYGYTF TGCGCCAGCAGCTTGGCCGTGGATAGCTATGGCTACACCTTC
many TRBD1 TRBJ1-6 TRBV11-2 CASSFDRGTYNSPLHF TGTGCCAGCAGTTTCGACAGGGGGACCTATAATTCACCCCTCCACTTT
many TRBD2 TRBJ2-1 TRBV2 CASSAPGLVFSSYNEQFF TGTGCCAGCAGTGCCCCGGGACTAGTCTTTAGCTCCTACAATGAGCAGTTCTTC
few . TRBJ1-3 TRBV12-3/TRBV12-4 CASSARVSGNTIYF TGTGCCAGCAGCGCACGGGTCTCTGGAAACACCATATATTTT
many TRBD2 TRBJ2-1 TRBV9 CASSVVGGSYNEQFF TGTGCCAGCAGCGTAGTGGGGGGGTCCTACAATGAGCAGTTCTTC
few . TRBJ1-2 TRBV18 CASSSDSGYGYTF TGTGCCAGCTCATCCGACAGCGGGTATGGCTACACCTTC
many TRBD1 TRBJ1-1 TRBV11-1 CASSPNRGVEAFF TGTGCCAGCAGCCCGAACAGGGGAGTTGAAGCTTTCTTT
. . TRBJ1-3 TRBV12-3/TRBV12-4 CASSLTSTGKTIYF TGTGCCAGCAGTTTAACCTCTACAGGAAAAACCATATATTTT
. . TRBJ1-3 TRBV5-4 CASSSDGNTIYF TGTGCCAGCAGCTCTGATGGAAACACCATATATTTT
few . TRBJ1-4 TRBV12-3/TRBV12-4 CASSLAILSGENEKLFF TGTGCCAGCAGTTTAGCGATACTTTCGGGCGAAAATGAAAAACTGTTTTTT
many . TRBJ2-5 TRBV20-1 CSAKRDGETQYF TGCAGTGCTAAAAGGGACGGGGAGACCCAGTACTTC
. TRBD1 TRBJ1-1 TRBV13 CASTLEGQGEAFF TGTGCCAGCACCCTGGAGGGACAGGGGGAAGCTTTCTTT
few TRBD1 TRBJ1-2 TRBV4-1 CASSQVSRDRGKGLYGYTF TGCGCCAGCAGCCAAGTTTCCCGGGACAGGGGGAAGGGGTTGTATGGCTACACCTTC
few TRBD1 TRBJ2-3 TRBV7-9 CASSLLRDRTRTDTQYF TGTGCCAGCAGCTTATTGCGGGACAGGACTCGCACAGATACGCAGTATTTT
. . TRBJ2-1 TRBV2 CASSGVEQFF TGTGCCAGCAGTGGTGTCGAGCAGTTCTTC